Listed here is a single T cell receptor beta chain. Its matching antigen is unknown. The sample belongs to a study of monozygotic twins with inflammatory bowel disease. The team made cDNA by running eight separate reactions for each sample. From the 5' RACE reads, TCRdb lists one entry per CDR3 protein and no DNA. The sample's table shows 150,000 or so distinct CDR3 sequences. The study's findings and limits: Relative to healthy twins, IBD patients had fewer clonotypes in common with others, a gap that was especially apparent with disease activity. The inverse Simpson measure of TCRbeta diversity was lower in IBD patients than in healthy co-twins. Among patients, repertoires may have gained variability from differing immunosuppressive treatments.

The TCR originated in a human donor with ulcerative colitis or Crohn's disease, or a healthy co-twin of an affected twin (not recorded which). The sequenced sample was blood.

The CDR3 region is CASSLFWTGTVDTEAFF. The rearrangement joins TRBV5-5 to TRBJ1-1; there is no DNA to check the TCRdb D call of TRBD1. CDR1 and CDR2 (germline): SGHKS, YYEKEE (reference sequence). CDR3 length: 17 amino acids.